This TCR beta chain emerged from a study of blood T cell repertoires in COVID-19. On the study more broadly: Donors in the United States, Italy and Spain gave samples during acute or convalescent COVID-19.

This clone was detected only once. How the authors handled the data: Estimates of nucleated cell counts were drawn from the amplification of reference gene primers. Some clones are missing from TCRdb's copy, which holds only in-frame ones; the method was immunoSEQ multiplex PCR. That table furnishes V, J and clone size, whereas the DNA furnished D and trimming. The profile shows about 96,000 clones, around 80% of them singletons. CDR1 and CDR2 from the germline V gene are SQVTM and ANQGSEA. The V end lost 4 bases, the J end lost 8 bases, and 16 bases lay between the germline ends. This CDR3 contains 13 residues.

The chain has TRBV29-1 and TRBJ2-3; the D is unclear. The source is a man aged 50 or older who had recovered from COVID-19. Sequenced material: peripheral blood. In nucleotides, the CDR3 is TGCAGCGTTGTTTCCCAGGATGTCTTTACGCAGTATTTT. Its translation is CSVVSQDVFTQYF.